The clone carrying this T cell receptor (beta chain) was seen only a few times. What it binds is not known. Lysates of CMV-infected fibroblasts at around 9.9 ug/mL stimulated these cells. CD40L-negative CD69-negative CD45RO-high memory CD4+ T cells were sorted as populations depleted of antigen-responding cells. CD8+ T cells were removed from PBMCs prior to stimulation. For 15 to 20 hours, CD8-depleted PBMCs received anti-CD28/CD49d costimulation, a CD40-blocking antibody and enfuvirtide. The data derive from a study of persistence of HIV-infected CD4 T cells. Study details: Multiple blood draws of up to about 180 mL, except two donors with single leukapheresis.

The libraries were made with immunoSEQ version 4 in survey mode. Profiling relied on immunoSEQ multiplex PCR, and the TCRdb table lists in-frame clones only, not all of them. The table records around 48,000 clones, more than 70% of them present only once. Notes on the study in general: Antigen-responding cells were enriched for degenerate expanded CDR3beta sequences.

The receptor was derived from an adult man with HIV who was CMV-seropositive. This material consisted of CD4+ T cells sorted from PBMCs after approximately 20-hour stimulation, taken from a patient who received antiretroviral therapy.

The CDR3 DNA reads as TGTGCCAGCAGCCCACCAGGGGCAGGGCGGACTGAAGCTTTCTTT. This sequence encodes CASSPPGAGRTEAFF. This rearrangement joins TRBV7-2 to TRBJ1-1; D is possibly TRBD1 (6 bases). The germline CDR1 and CDR2 sequences are SGHTA and FQGNSA. The CDR3 runs to 15 residues. Trimming pared 5 bases from V and 5 bases from J, leaving 18 bases between.